This TCR beta chain was sequenced in a study of CD8 T cells in ankylosing spondylitis. Notes on the study in general: A motif in TCR beta, a set of eight or nine highly homologous variants, appeared characteristic of ankylosing spondylitis blood.

Comment on this clonotype: Antigen unknown.

With 6 bases removed from V and 5 bases from J, the gap between germline ends came to 18 bases. This CDR3 comprises 15 residues. From germline, CDR1 is MNHNS and CDR2 SASEGT. For TCR beta, libraries came from quantitative 5'-RACE with molecular barcodes. TCRdb re-called the 5' RACE reads with MiXCR, one entry per CDR3 protein. The top ten clones hold over 0.8% of a sample with roughly 450,000 distinct CDR3 sequences, about 25% of them seen once. This receptor was obtained from a male donor with ankylosing spondylitis. The chain joins TRBV6-1 to TRBJ2-3; TRBD1 is a possible D gene (6 bases). The specimen sequenced was blood, either unsorted or a sorted T cell fraction (not recorded which). CDR3 in amino acids: CASRETDRPRDTQYF. CDR3 bases: TGTGCCAGCAGAGAGACTGACAGGCCCAGAGATACGCAGTATTTT.